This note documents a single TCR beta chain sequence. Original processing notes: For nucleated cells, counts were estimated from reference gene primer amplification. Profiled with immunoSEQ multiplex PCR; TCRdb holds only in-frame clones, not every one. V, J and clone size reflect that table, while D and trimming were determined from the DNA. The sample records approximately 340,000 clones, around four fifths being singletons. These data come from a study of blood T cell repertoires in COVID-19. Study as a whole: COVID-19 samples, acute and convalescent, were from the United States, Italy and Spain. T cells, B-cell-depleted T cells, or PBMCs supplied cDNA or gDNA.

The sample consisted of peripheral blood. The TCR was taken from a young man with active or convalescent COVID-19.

Here the CDR3 DNA reads TGTGCCAGCAGTTTCGCAGGGAACTATGGCTACACCTTC. It is translated as CASSFAGNYGYTF. V gene TRBV27 combines with J gene TRBJ1-2, with a weak D call TRBD1 (5 bases). The CDR3 runs to 13 residues. V was clipped by 3 bases and J by 2 bases, with 7 bases between them. CDR1 is MNHEY, CDR2 SMNVEV, per germline (reference sequence).